One sample yielded the 6 T cell receptor beta chains listed below, sequenced in a study of blood T cell repertoires in COVID-19. Sequenced by immunoSEQ multiplex PCR; TCRdb stores in-frame clones only, minus some. The sample carries some 96,000 clones, about 80% recorded once. The sequenced material came from peripheral blood. The receptors come from a woman aged 70-85 years with acute or convalescent COVID-19.

This clone was found once. The rearrangement joins TRBV15 to TRBJ1-5; weak D call: TRBD1 (5 bases). Germline V gene sequence: CDR1 LNHNV, CDR2 YYDKDF (reference sequence). With 0 bases removed from V and 1 base from J, the gap between germline ends came to 10 bases. The CDR3 loop spans 16 amino acids. The CDR3 region has the DNA TGTGCCACCAGCAGAGACGGACATCTGAGCAATCAGCCCCAGCATTTT. Its protein is CATSRDGHLSNQPQHF.

CDR3 nucleotide sequence: TGTGCCAGTAGTATGGCACAATCTGGGGCCAACGTCCTGACTTTC. Its protein is CASSMAQSGANVLTF. The rearrangement joins TRBV19 to TRBJ2-6, with D uncertain. The V end lost 3 bases, the J end lost 1 base, and 7 bases lay between the germline ends. There are 15 residues in the CDR3. Germline CDR1 is LNHDA and CDR2 is SQIVND (reference sequence).

This chain links TRBV5-5 with TRBJ2-5; TRBD2 aligns across 8 bases. The CDR3 length is 17 residues. The V segment lost 1 base and the J segment 3 bases; nucleotides outside the gene matches: 11. Germline assignment: CDR1 SGHKS and CDR2 YYEKEE (reference sequence). The CDR3 protein is CASSLSSGGPREETQYF. In DNA, the CDR3 is TGTGCCAGCAGCTTGTCAAGCGGGGGACCCCGCGAAGAGACCCAGTACTTC.

This rearrangement joins TRBV5-4 to TRBJ2-1; a weak D match, TRBD2 (5 bases). From germline, CDR1 is SGHNT and CDR2 YYREEE (reference sequence). The CDR3 loop spans 13 amino acids. Trimming left V 4 bases short and J 3 bases short, with 8 bases between. This chain's CDR3 is CASSTDFYNEQFF. CDR3 nucleotides: TGTGCCAGCAGCACGGACTTCTACAATGAGCAGTTCTTC.

The chain employs TRBV28 and TRBJ1-1; a weak D match, TRBD1 (5 bases). The CDR3 length is 14 residues. Germline V gene lookup returns CDR1 MDHEN and CDR2 SYDVKM. The V end lost 1 base, the J end lost 1 base, and 7 bases lay between the germline ends. The CDR3 region is CASSLSRENTEAFF. The CDR3 DNA sequence: TGTGCCAGCAGTTTATCCAGGGAGAACACTGAAGCTTTCTTT. Using reference TRBV28 and TRBJ1-1 for the parts outside the CDR3, the full variable domain is DVKVTQSSRYLVKRTGEKVFLECVQDMDHENMFWYRQDPGLGLRLIYFSYDVKMKEKGDIPEGYSVSREKKERFSLILESASTNQTSMYLCASSLSRENTEAFFGQGTRLTVV.

This chain connects TRBV3-1 (or the pseudogene TRBV3-2) to TRBJ1-5, with D possibly matching TRBD1 (6 bases). The germline gives CDR1 LGHDT, CDR2 YNNKEL (reference sequence). Trimming shortened V by 3 bases and J by 6 bases, and 9 bases separated the two germline ends. The CDR3 totals 13 residues. DNA for the CDR3: TGTGCCAGCAGCCACGGACAGATTCAGCCCCAGCATTTT. Translation gives CASSHGQIQPQHF.